This TCR beta chain was found in a study of Graves' ophthalmopathy and Graves' hyperthyroidism (dated by TCRdb to between 2017 and 2018). Some background on the complete study: Peripheral blood was collected at initial diagnosis, before any treatment. The study used signatures of the TCR beta repertoire to tell Graves' ophthalmopathy apart from Graves' hyperthyroidism and to predict which patients would progress to ophthalmopathy. In total, 135 blood samples were TCR-sequenced: roughly 45 ophthalmopathy, over 70 hyperthyroidism and some 17 hyperthyroidism-to-ophthalmopathy patients. A discovery set of about 99 patients (43 ophthalmopathy, 60 or so stable hyperthyroidism) was enrolled to explore V-J signatures distinguishing ophthalmopathy from hyperthyroidism. For independent validation, a separate cohort was made up of 18 hyperthyroidism patients plus 17 patients who later progressed from hyperthyroidism to ophthalmopathy. In more than 5 hyperthyroidism patients, the T-cell repertoire of thyroid tissue was compared with the T-cell repertoire of blood. Following sampling, methimazole starting at 30 mg daily was administered to hyperthyroidism patients, and high-dose intravenous methylprednisolone was administered to ophthalmopathy patients. The roughly 91 discovery patients were randomly split 7:3 into training and test sets. Overall study outcomes, separate from this receptor: Most expanded thyroid clonotypes with a frequency above 0.001 also appeared in blood, which suggests that blood repertoires may reflect the immune response in the thyroid. In validation, the model predicted ophthalmopathy progression with 55% to 71% sensitivity and approximately 75% specificity; around twelve predicted patients were CT-confirmed with GO in a median of approximately 6.5 months. In cross-validation, the 13-signature model distinguished ophthalmopathy from stable hyperthyroidism with less than 90% sensitivity and approximately 81% specificity, while in the test set the corresponding values were roughly 80% and 75%. No statistical method was used to set the sample size in advance, and the investigators knew which group each participant was assigned to.

V loses 8 bases at its end and J loses 7 bases; junction bases beyond the gene matches: 5. The CDR3, cysteine through phenylalanine, is 13 amino acids long. Only the CDR3 DNA stays, 39 bases, in frame from base 1. CDR1 and CDR2 were assigned from the germline V gene as MNHNS and SASEGT. Ophthalmopathy patients were characterized by moderately to severely active disease, a Clinical Activity Score of at least 3, a NOSPECS grade of at least 4, and a disease duration under 3 months. Anyone with other autoimmune diseases, uncontrolled infections, pregnancy or lactation was excluded from the study. Diagnosis was based on clinical symptoms, serum thyroxine, TRAb, thyroid ultrasound and orbital computed tomography. Using Ficoll-Paque density gradient centrifugation, PBMCs were isolated from 8.5 to 10 ml of fresh peripheral blood. Total RNA was extracted using Trizol reagent, and RNA quality was checked on an Agilent 2100 Bioanalyzer.

TCR beta CDR3 regions were amplified from RNA transcripts for repertoire sequencing. A first-round RT-PCR used HTBI primers with the Qiagen OneStep RT-PCR kit, followed by a second-round multiplex PCR, size selection and purification. Libraries were sequenced on an Illumina HiSeq2000 using paired-end 100 bp reads. For the original study's pipeline: SOAPnuke was used to process the reads, throwing out any read that had adapters, had uncalled bases, had a mean Phred below 15, or lacked an exact constant-primer or identifier match. COPE v1.2.5 was used to merge high-quality paired reads. Each unique nucleotide sequence was treated as a clonotype, and MiTCR v1.1 was used to align the clonotypes to the IMGT TRB V, D and J references. The analysis was limited to V-J combinations with a frequency above 0.0001, which together covered 99% to 99.2% of repertoires. For each V-J combination, a TCR clonal expansion and chaos score was defined as F50 clonal expansion divided by the chaos observed in the TCRdist matrix. Features were reduced by Welch's t-statistics and random forest to some 13 V-J combinations, which fed a naive Bayes classifier. The Morisita-Horn index was used to measure how similar the thyroid and blood repertoires were. The public reads were reanalyzed by TCRdb: fastp trimming at Q25, MiXCR alignment, in-frame beta chains only. Duplicate CDR3 protein sequences are folded into a single record with the most common DNA and genes. What appears here as the V and J calls and clone size reflects TCRdb's work, not the paper's. The table for this sample lists some 390,000 distinct CDR3 sequences; around 17% of them were counted only once. Of the sample, about 1.4% falls within the top ten clones.

This clonotype was counted at least ten times. Its antigen specificity is not known. No per-base quality is available; no much larger clone lies one base away. The chain is made from TRBV6-1 and TRBJ2-2; TRBD1 matches 9 bases in the middle. The sample consisted of peripheral blood. The receptor comes from a young woman with Graves' ophthalmopathy. Donor details come from another sample of the same person, matched by shared clones. The CDR3 reads CASSTTGGGELFF. At the DNA level, the sequence is TGTGCCAGCTCGACGACAGGGGGCGGGGAGCTGTTTTTT.